This T cell receptor (beta chain) was sequenced for a study of cytomegalovirus exposure and HLA in healthy donors. Study-level findings and limits: Evidence from a later analysis indicated that most CMV-associated TCR beta chains looked HLA-restricted.

J gave up 4 bases and V 4 bases, and 8 bases lay outside the gene matches. CDR1 is SGHNT and CDR2 is YYREEE in the germline V gene (reference sequence). This CDR3 contains 15 residues. The primer mix had 60 Vbeta and 13 Jbeta primers. Sequencing used immunoSEQ multiplex PCR; TCRdb keeps in-frame clones, though not all of them. Altogether roughly 240,000 clones are present, 78% being singletons, with the ten largest covering more than 0.45%. Comment on this clone: What it binds is unknown.

The rearrangement links TRBV5-4 to TRBJ2-7, with 10 nucleotides matching TRBD2. Material: PBMCs. This TCR was sampled from a boy between 10 and 17 years old in good health and CMV-seronegative. This chain's CDR3 is CASSLEGLALYEQYF. In nucleotides, the CDR3 is TGTGCCAGCAGCCTGGAGGGACTAGCGCTGTACGAGCAGTACTTC. Using reference TRBV5-4 and TRBJ2-7 for the parts outside the CDR3, the full variable domain is ETGVTQSPTHLIKTRGQQVTLRCSSQSGHNTVSWYQQALGQGPQFIFQYYREEENGRGNFPPRFSGLQFPNYSSELNVNALELDDSALYLCASSLEGLALYEQYFGPGTRLTVT.